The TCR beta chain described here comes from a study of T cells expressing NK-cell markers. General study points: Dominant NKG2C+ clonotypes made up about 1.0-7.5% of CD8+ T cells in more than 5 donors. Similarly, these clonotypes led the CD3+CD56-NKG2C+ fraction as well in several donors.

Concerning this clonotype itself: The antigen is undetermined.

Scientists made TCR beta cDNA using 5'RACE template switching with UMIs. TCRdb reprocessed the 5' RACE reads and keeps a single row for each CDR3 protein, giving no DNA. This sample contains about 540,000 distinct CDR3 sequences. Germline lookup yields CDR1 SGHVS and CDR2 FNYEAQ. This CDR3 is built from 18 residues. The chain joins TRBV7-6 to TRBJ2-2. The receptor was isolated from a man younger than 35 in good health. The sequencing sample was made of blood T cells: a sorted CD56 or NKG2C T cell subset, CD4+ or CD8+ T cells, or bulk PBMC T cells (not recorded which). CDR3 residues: CASSLSTQMRANTGELFF.